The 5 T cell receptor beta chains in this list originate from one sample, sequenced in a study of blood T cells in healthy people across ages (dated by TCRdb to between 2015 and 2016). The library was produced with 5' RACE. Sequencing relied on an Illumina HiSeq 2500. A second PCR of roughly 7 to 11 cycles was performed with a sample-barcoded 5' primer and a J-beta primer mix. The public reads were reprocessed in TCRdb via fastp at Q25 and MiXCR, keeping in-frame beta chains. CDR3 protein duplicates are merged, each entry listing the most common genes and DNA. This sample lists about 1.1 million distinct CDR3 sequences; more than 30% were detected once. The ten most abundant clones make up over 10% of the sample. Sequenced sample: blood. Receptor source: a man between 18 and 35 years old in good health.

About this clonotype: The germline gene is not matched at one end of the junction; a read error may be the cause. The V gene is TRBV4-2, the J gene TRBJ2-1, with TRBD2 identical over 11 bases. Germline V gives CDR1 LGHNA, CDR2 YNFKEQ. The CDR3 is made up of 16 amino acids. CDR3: CASINSGGASYDEQFF. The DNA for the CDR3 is TGTGCCAGCATAAATAGCGGGGGGGCCTCCTACGATGAGCAGTTCTTC.

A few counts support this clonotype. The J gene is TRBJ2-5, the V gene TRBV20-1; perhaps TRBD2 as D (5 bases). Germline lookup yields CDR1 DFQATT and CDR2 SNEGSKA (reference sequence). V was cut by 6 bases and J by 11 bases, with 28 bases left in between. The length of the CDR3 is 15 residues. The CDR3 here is CSALGVPKPYNEQYF. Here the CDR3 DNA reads TGCAGTGCCCTCGGGGTCCCAAAGCCATACAATGAGCAGTACTTC.

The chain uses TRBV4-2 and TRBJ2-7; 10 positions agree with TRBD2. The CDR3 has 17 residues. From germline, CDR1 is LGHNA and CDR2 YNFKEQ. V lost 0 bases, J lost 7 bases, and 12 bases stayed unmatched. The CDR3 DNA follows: TGTGCCAGCAGCCAAGAACCAGCGGGGGGGCCCTACAATGAGCAGTACTTC. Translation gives CASSQEPAGGPYNEQYF.

CDR3 nucleotide sequence: TGCGCCAGCAGCTTACCGGGACAGGGGGCGGGACAGTACTTC. Protein sequence: CASSLPGQGAGQYF. The chain uses TRBV5-1 and TRBJ2-7; 12 positions agree with TRBD1. Per the germline V gene, CDR1 is SGHRS and CDR2 is YFSETQ. The CDR3 totals 14 residues. V lost 2 bases to trimming and J lost 10 bases; unmatched junction nucleotides: 7.

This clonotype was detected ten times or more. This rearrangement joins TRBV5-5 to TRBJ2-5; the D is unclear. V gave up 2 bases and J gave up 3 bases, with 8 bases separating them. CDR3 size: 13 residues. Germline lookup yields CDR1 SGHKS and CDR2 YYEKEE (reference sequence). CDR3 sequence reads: CASSFLGKETQYF. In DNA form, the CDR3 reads TGTGCCAGCAGCTTCTTGGGCAAAGAGACCCAGTACTTC.